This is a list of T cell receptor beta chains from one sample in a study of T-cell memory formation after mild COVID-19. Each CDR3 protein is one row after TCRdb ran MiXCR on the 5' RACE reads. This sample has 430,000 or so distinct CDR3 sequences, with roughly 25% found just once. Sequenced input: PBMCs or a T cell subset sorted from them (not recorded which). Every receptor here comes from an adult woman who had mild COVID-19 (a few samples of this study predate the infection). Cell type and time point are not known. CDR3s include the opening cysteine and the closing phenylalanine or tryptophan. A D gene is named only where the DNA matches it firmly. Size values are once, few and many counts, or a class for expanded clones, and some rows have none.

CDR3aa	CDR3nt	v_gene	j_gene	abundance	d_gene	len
CSAPLPGLAGGPMNYNEQFF	TGCAGTGCCCCGCTGCCGGGACTAGCGGGGGGCCCAATGAACTACAATGAGCAGTTCTTC	TRBV20-1	TRBJ2-1	-	TRBD2	20
CASSLGTSAGGEAFF	TGTGCCAGCAGCTTAGGGACGAGCGCAGGGGGTGAAGCTTTCTTT	TRBV7-2	TRBJ1-1	few	TRBD1	15
CASSLAPASGANVLTF	TGTGCCAGCAGCTTAGCCCCAGCCTCTGGGGCCAACGTCCTGACTTTC	TRBV7-9	TRBJ2-6	-	-	16
CSAIVVTEAFF	TGCAGTGCTATCGTAGTTACTGAAGCTTTCTTT	TRBV20-1	TRBJ1-1	few	-	11
CASRKAAPSSYNEQFF	TGTGCCAGCAGAAAAGCGGCCCCAAGCTCCTACAATGAGCAGTTCTTC	TRBV28	TRBJ2-1	few	-	16
CSANGLVARGAPQETQYF	TGCAGTGCTAACGGACTAGTTGCTAGGGGGGCCCCACAAGAGACCCAGTACTTC	TRBV20-1	TRBJ2-5	-	-	18
CASSLPSGRGETQYF	TGTGCCAGCAGCTTACCTAGCGGGAGGGGTGAGACCCAGTACTTC	TRBV5-6	TRBJ2-5	few	TRBD2	15
CASSASGGKDTQYF	TGTGCCAGCAGTGCTAGCGGGGGGAAGGATACGCAGTATTTT	TRBV12-3/TRBV12-4	TRBJ2-3	-	TRBD2	14
CASSVAKWGSTDTQYF	TGTGCCAGCAGCGTAGCTAAATGGGGAAGCACAGATACGCAGTATTTT	TRBV9	TRBJ2-3	-	-	16
CASTDLTGHQAGVNYGYTF	TGTGCCAGCACTGACCTTACGGGACACCAAGCCGGGGTTAACTATGGCTACACCTTC	TRBV2	TRBJ1-2	-	-	19
CASSIWSRGTEAFF	TGTGCCAGCAGCATCTGGTCCCGGGGCACTGAAGCTTTCTTT	TRBV7-2	TRBJ1-1	-	-	14